One sample yielded the 8 T cell receptor beta chains listed below, sequenced in a study of blood T cell repertoires in COVID-19. The repertoire was sequenced with immunoSEQ multiplex PCR; TCRdb's copy has only in-frame clones and lacks some. The sample contains approximately 58,000 clones, around 90% of which appear only once. Sequencing was carried out using peripheral blood. Every receptor here comes from a woman older than 75 with active COVID-19.

In this sample, this clone turned up a few times. The rearrangement joins TRBV6-1 to TRBJ1-2; the D gene is possibly TRBD1 (5 bases). The CDR3 is made up of 13 amino acids. Trimming removed 0 bases from V and 13 bases from J, with 15 bases in between. The germline CDR1 and CDR2 sequences are MNHNS and SASEGT. The DNA for the CDR3 is TGTGCCAGCAGTGAAGCGGGGCCTCTATTTTTCACCTTC. Translation: CASSEAGPLFFTF.

The chain recombines TRBV19 with TRBJ2-2, with 7 bases lining up with TRBD1. J was trimmed by 1 base and V by 3 bases; bases with no gene match: 2. Germline assignment: CDR1 LNHDA and CDR2 SQIVND (reference sequence). This CDR3 is 15 amino acids long. The CDR3 loop is CASSMTGMNTGELFF. The CDR3, as DNA: TGTGCCAGTAGTATGACAGGGATGAACACCGGGGAGCTGTTTTTT.

The V and J genes are TRBV24-1 and TRBJ1-6, with 8 positions matching TRBD1. The trim removed 4 bases at V and 6 bases at J, leaving 7 bases unmatched. CDR1 and CDR2 from the germline V gene are KGHDR and SFDVKD. The CDR3 consists of 16 residues. CDR3 sequence: CATSEPGTGRNSPLHF. In nucleotides, the CDR3 is TGTGCCACCAGTGAACCCGGGACAGGTCGTAATTCACCCCTCCACTTT.

This clone has just a few counts. The chain employs TRBV7-2 and TRBJ1-3, with 8 bases aligning to TRBD1. Germline lookup yields CDR1 SGHTA and CDR2 FQGNSA. The V segment lost 5 bases and the J segment 2 bases; nucleotides outside the gene matches: 8. The CDR3 spans 16 residues. CDR3 sequence reads: CASSRGQGAAGNTIYF. CDR3 sequence (DNA): TGTGCCAGCAGCCGTGGGCAGGGGGCCGCTGGAAACACCATATATTTT.

This clone occurred once. The V gene is TRBV29-1, the J gene TRBJ2-2; 16 bases align to TRBD2. V lost 3 bases and J lost 6; bases outside the gene matches: 7. This CDR3 is 17 amino acids long. The germline CDR1 and CDR2 sequences are SQVTM and ANQGSEA. CDR3 sequence reads: CSVEPPGTSGGAGELFF. The CDR3 DNA is TGCAGCGTTGAGCCCCCCGGGACTAGCGGGGGGGCCGGGGAGCTGTTTTTT.

The chain employs TRBV19 and TRBJ1-4; D is ambiguous. The CDR3 extends over 14 amino acids. Germline V lookup: CDR1 LNHDA, CDR2 SQIVND (reference sequence). Trimming took off 11 bases at V and 0 bases at J, with 13 bases between the two ends. CDR3 coding DNA: TGTGCCGACCCGAGGAGGGCAACTAATGAAAAACTGTTTTTT. Translation: CADPRRATNEKLFF.

The CDR3 loop reads CASSPTVTEGTEAFF. The DNA of the CDR3 is TGTGCCAGCAGCCCTACCGTGACGGAGGGCACTGAAGCTTTCTTT. This chain uses TRBV27 with TRBJ1-1, with unresolved D. Germline CDR1 and CDR2: MNHEY and SMNVEV (reference sequence). V lost 6 bases and J 4 bases, leaving 18 bases between the germline ends. The CDR3 runs to 15 residues.

This chain connects TRBV24-1 to TRBJ2-2; D is perhaps TRBD1 (5 bases). The CDR3 is 15 residues long. V was shortened by 3 bases and J by 2 bases, with 9 bases between the two germline ends. Germline values: CDR1 KGHDR, CDR2 SFDVKD. The CDR3 spells CATSDTDRNTGELFF. The CDR3 coding sequence is TGTGCCACCAGTGATACAGACAGAAACACCGGGGAGCTGTTTTTT.